This is a list of T cell receptor beta chains from one sample in a study of CD8 T cells in ankylosing spondylitis. TCRdb recomputed calls from the 5' RACE reads with MiXCR, one row per CDR3 protein. The table shows about 360,000 distinct CDR3 sequences, with roughly 14% occurring only once. Input material: blood, either unsorted or a sorted T cell fraction (not recorded which). The receptor source for this set is a male donor with ankylosing spondylitis or in good health (not recorded which). CDR3s include the opening cysteine and the closing phenylalanine or tryptophan. The D gene is left open where the match is weak. Clone size appears in some rows only: once, few, many, or a class for an expanded clone.

D: NA; J: TRBJ2-3; size: NA; V: TRBV6-5; CDR3: CASSSLRRGGTDTQYF; DNA: TGTGCCAGCAGTTCCCTCCGCAGGGGTGGGACAGATACGCAGTATTTT
D: NA; J: TRBJ1-1; size: many; V: TRBV12-3/TRBV12-4; CDR3: CASSPRGNTEAFF; DNA: TGTGCCAGCAGTCCCAGGGGCAACACTGAAGCTTTCTTT
D: NA; J: TRBJ1-1; size: few; V: TRBV20-1; CDR3: CSARVGANTEAFF; DNA: TGCAGTGCTAGAGTAGGGGCGAACACTGAAGCTTTCTTT
D: TRBD1; J: TRBJ2-7; size: many; V: TRBV12-3/TRBV12-4; CDR3: CASSSSAQGKKYF; DNA: TGTGCCAGCAGTTCCTCCGCACAGGGGAAAAAGTACTTC
D: NA; J: TRBJ2-1; size: NA; V: TRBV20-1; CDR3: CSAHQTTSSYNEQFF; DNA: TGCAGTGCGCACCAGACTACCTCCTCCTACAATGAGCAGTTCTTC
D: NA; J: TRBJ2-7; size: NA; V: TRBV18; CDR3: CASSRGPSAYEQYF; DNA: TGTGCCAGCTCACGGGGCCCCAGCGCCTACGAGCAGTACTTC
D: TRBD2; J: TRBJ2-7; size: few; V: TRBV5-1; CDR3: CASSLASGGRSLYEQYF; DNA: TGCGCCAGCAGCTTGGCCTCGGGAGGGAGGAGTCTCTACGAGCAGTACTTC
D: NA; J: TRBJ2-5; size: NA; V: TRBV5-1; CDR3: CASSYGPLRTQYF; DNA: TGCGCCAGCAGCTACGGACCTTTGAGGACCCAGTACTTC
D: NA; J: TRBJ1-1; size: few; V: TRBV5-1; CDR3: CASSTGHFMNTEAFF; DNA: TGCGCCAGCAGCACGGGACATTTTATGAACACTGAAGCTTTCTTT
D: TRBD2; J: TRBJ2-7; size: NA; V: TRBV12-3/TRBV12-4; CDR3: CASSPGLGRTYEQYF; DNA: TGTGCCAGCAGCCCTGGACTAGGGAGAACCTACGAGCAGTACTTC
D: TRBD1; J: TRBJ2-1; size: few; V: TRBV4-2; CDR3: CASSQAPTGGGHNEQFF; DNA: TGTGCCAGCAGCCAAGCTCCTACAGGGGGCGGCCACAATGAGCAGTTCTTC
D: TRBD2; J: TRBJ2-5; size: many; V: TRBV11-2; CDR3: CASSRSTSGGETQYF; DNA: TGTGCCAGCAGCCGGAGTACTAGCGGGGGAGAGACCCAGTACTTC
D: NA; J: TRBJ1-2; size: few; V: TRBV10-3; CDR3: CAISESSQVTGYTF; DNA: TGTGCCATCAGTGAGTCTTCACAGGTGACGGGCTACACCTTC
D: NA; J: TRBJ2-5; size: few; V: TRBV5-1; CDR3: CASSLANRVGAQETQYF; DNA: TGCGCCAGCAGCTTGGCCAACAGGGTGGGGGCACAAGAGACCCAGTACTTC
D: NA; J: TRBJ2-1; size: NA; V: TRBV4-2; CDR3: CASSQEGGQYNEQFF; DNA: TGTGCCAGCAGCCAAGAGGGAGGACAGTACAATGAGCAGTTCTTC